These 26 T cell receptor beta chains came from one sample sequenced in a study of blood T cell repertoires in COVID-19. Profiled with immunoSEQ multiplex PCR; TCRdb holds only in-frame clones, not every one. The profile shows about 480,000 clones, about 85% of them singletons. The sample consisted of PBMCs or T cells enriched from blood (not recorded which). These receptor sequences come from a woman between 55 and 75 years old who had recovered from COVID-19.

This clone was picked up a small number of times. V usage is TRBV4-1 and J usage is TRBJ2-5, with D possibly matching TRBD1 (6 bases). Germline CDR1 and CDR2: MGHRA and YSYEKL. With 4 bases removed from V and 2 bases from J, the gap between germline ends came to 20 bases. This CDR3 has 17 residues. As DNA, the CDR3 is TGCGCCAGCAGCCCAGGGGTAACAGGGATATCACAAGAGACCCAGTACTTC. It is translated as CASSPGVTGISQETQYF.

The rearrangement uses TRBV5-1 and TRBJ2-5; 7 bases are a match to TRBD1. Germline V lookup: CDR1 SGHRS, CDR2 YFSETQ. J gave up 2 bases and V 0 bases, and 4 bases lay outside the gene matches. The CDR3 is 15 residues long. The CDR3 protein is CASSLGQGIQETQYF. Here the CDR3 DNA reads TGCGCCAGCAGCTTGGGACAGGGAATACAAGAGACCCAGTACTTC.

The V and J genes are TRBV5-4 and TRBJ2-1; D might be TRBD1 (5 bases). V gave up 2 bases and J gave up 8 bases, with 14 bases separating them. The CDR3 has 14 amino acids. The germline V gene encodes CDR1 SGHNT and CDR2 YYREEE (reference sequence). CDR3 residues: CASSFRGTSDEQFF. The DNA for the CDR3 is TGTGCCAGCAGCTTTAGGGGCACCTCGGATGAGCAGTTCTTC.

The chain joins TRBV7-9 to TRBJ1-4; 10 bases line up with TRBD1. This CDR3 is built from 16 residues. Trimming at V came to 5 bases and at J to 5 bases, leaving 8 bases not matched to a gene. Looked up from germline, CDR1 is SEHNR and CDR2 is FQNEAQ (reference sequence). The CDR3 DNA reads as TGTGCCAGCAGCCCATCGACAGGGGGCAGGAATGAAAAACTGTTTTTT. Translated, it gives CASSPSTGGRNEKLFF.

The chain uses TRBV2 and TRBJ1-5; 9 bases fit TRBD1. The ends lost 6 bases at V and 7 bases at J; junction bases unmatched: 10. The CDR3 length is 15 residues. Germline V gene data show CDR1 as SNHLY and CDR2 as FYNNEI. The CDR3 region is CASSQGQGGSQPQHF. The DNA for the CDR3 is TGTGCCAGCAGCCAGGGACAGGGAGGTTCCCAGCCCCAGCATTTT. The variable domain in full, with the rest retrieved from reference TRBV2 and TRBJ1-5, is EPEVTQTPSHQVTQMGQEVILRCVPISNHLYFYWYRQILGQKVEFLVSFYNNEISEKSEIFDDQFSVERPDGSNFTLKIRSTKLEDSAMYFCASSQGQGGSQPQHFGDGTRLSIL.

This clone turned up a few times. V and J are TRBV2 and TRBJ2-2, with TRBD2 matching 10 bases. The J segment lost 0 bases and the V segment lost 5 bases, leaving 0 bases of the junction unmatched. This CDR3 is 15 amino acids long. The germline V gene encodes CDR1 SNHLY and CDR2 FYNNEI. In DNA form, the CDR3 reads TGTGCCAGCAGTCTAGCGGGAGCGAACACCGGGGAGCTGTTTTTT. Amino acid sequence: CASSLAGANTGELFF.

This CDR3 reads CASSPWTGSSYEQYF. CDR3 in DNA: TGCGCCAGCAGCCCGTGGACAGGAAGCTCCTACGAGCAGTACTTC. V usage is TRBV5-1 and J usage is TRBJ2-7; 7 bases match TRBD1. Germline V CDR1 and CDR2: SGHRS, YFSETQ. The CDR3 loop spans 15 amino acids. The V and J ends lost 4 bases and 0 bases, in that order; junction bases with no gene match: 7.

This clone was detected only once. The genes are TRBV6-1 and TRBJ1-3; 7 bases align to TRBD1. V lost 4 bases and J lost 2; bases outside the gene matches: 8. The CDR3 loop spans 16 amino acids. Germline V gives CDR1 MNHNS, CDR2 SASEGT. The CDR3 loop reads CASSATRGMTGNTIYF. CDR3 DNA: TGTGCCAGCAGTGCAACCAGGGGGATGACTGGAAACACCATATATTTT.

This rearrangement joins TRBV30 to TRBJ2-5; 8 bases agree with TRBD1. The CDR3 consists of 14 residues. The germline V gene encodes CDR1 GTSNPN and CDR2 SVGIG (reference sequence). V lost 3 bases and J lost 5; bases outside the gene matches: 8. The CDR3 nucleotides are TGTGCCTGGAGCGATTCAGGGGGCTGGGAGACCCAGTACTTC. It translates to CAWSDSGGWETQYF.

This clone appeared once. The chain combines TRBV4-1 with TRBJ1-4; possible D gene TRBD1, 6 bases. Germline CDR1 is MGHRA and CDR2 is YSYEKL. CDR3 size: 16 residues. The V end was cut by 1 base, the J end by 11 bases, with 20 bases between. DNA for the CDR3: TGCGCCAGCAGCCAAGGTACAGGGCAGGGGCTGGGTAAACTGTTTTTT. Amino acids: CASSQGTGQGLGKLFF.

The J gene is TRBJ2-7, the V gene TRBV2; no reliable D call. Germline V gene data show CDR1 as SNHLY and CDR2 as FYNNEI. Trimming left V 7 bases short and J 0 bases short, with 7 bases between. There are 12 residues in the CDR3. The CDR3 spells CASMAGSYEQYF. The CDR3 DNA is TGTGCCAGCATGGCAGGCTCCTACGAGCAGTACTTC. The whole variable domain, filled in from reference TRBV2 and TRBJ2-7, reads EPEVTQTPSHQVTQMGQEVILRCVPISNHLYFYWYRQILGQKVEFLVSFYNNEISEKSEIFDDQFSVERPDGSNFTLKIRSTKLEDSAMYFCASMAGSYEQYFGPGTRLTVT.

V is TRBV14 and J is TRBJ1-1; 7 bases align to TRBD1. This CDR3 region has 13 residues. Germline CDR1 SGHDN, CDR2 FVKESK. The trim removed 6 bases at V and 2 bases at J, leaving 3 bases unmatched. CDR3: CASSGTANTEAFF. In DNA form, the CDR3 reads TGTGCCAGCAGTGGGACAGCCAACACTGAAGCTTTCTTT.

Here the CDR3 reads CASSYSGQGTYGYTF. In DNA form, the CDR3 reads TGTGCCAGCAGTTACTCGGGACAGGGGACCTATGGCTACACCTTC. This sequence joins TRBV6-2 or TRBV6-3 and TRBJ1-2; TRBD1 aligns across 10 bases. This CDR3 contains 15 residues. Trimming removed 0 bases from V and 4 bases from J; junction bases left unmatched: 2. The germline V gene has CDR1 MNHEY and CDR2 SVGEGT.

The chain is built from TRBV27 and TRBJ2-2; TRBD2 aligns across 7 bases. Germline assignment: CDR1 MNHEY and CDR2 SMNVEV (reference sequence). The CDR3 totals 15 residues. The V segment lost 9 bases and the J segment 0 bases; nucleotides outside the gene matches: 7. CDR3 in amino acids: CASTASGTNTGELFF. The DNA for the CDR3 is TGTGCCAGTACCGCGAGCGGGACGAACACCGGGGAGCTGTTTTTT.

The CDR3 nucleotides are TGTGCCACCAGTGGGGGGGGCACTGGAAACACCATATATTTT. Protein: CATSGGGTGNTIYF. This chain joins TRBV24-1 and TRBJ1-3, with D maybe TRBD1 (6 bases). The CDR3 is 14 amino acids. Trimming shortened V by 5 bases and J by 2 bases, and 9 bases separated the two germline ends. Germline assignment: CDR1 KGHDR and CDR2 SFDVKD.

The V call is TRBV25-1, the J call TRBJ2-7; a possible D gene is TRBD1 (6 bases). The V gene's germline CDR1 is MGHDK and CDR2 SYGVNS. V was shortened by 4 bases and J by 3 bases, with 13 bases between the two germline ends. This CDR3 is built from 14 residues. The CDR3 loop is CASSGTGTDYEQYF. In nucleotides, the CDR3 is TGTGCCAGCAGTGGCACAGGGACGGACTACGAGCAGTACTTC.

This chain connects TRBV6-5 to TRBJ2-7; 7 bases are a match to TRBD1. Per the germline V gene, CDR1 is MNHEY and CDR2 is SVGAGI. V shed 6 bases and J 4 bases; nucleotides not matched to a gene: 6. CDR3 length: 13 residues. CDR3 in DNA: TGTGCCAGCAGCGGGGACAGCCCGTACGAGCAGTACGTC. Amino acids: CASSGDSPYEQYV.

The genes are TRBV19 and TRBJ2-2; 9 nucleotides align to TRBD1. The CDR3 has 15 amino acids. Germline V lookup: CDR1 LNHDA, CDR2 SQIVND (reference sequence). The V and J ends lost 2 bases and 5 bases, in that order; junction bases with no gene match: 3. The CDR3 DNA is TGTGCCAGTAGTATAACAGGGGGCTCAACCGGGGAGCTGTTTTTT. This sequence encodes CASSITGGSTGELFF.

DNA of the CDR3: TGTGCCAGCGCTCCTAGCGGGGCGAACACCGGGGAGCTGTTTTTT. It encodes CASAPSGANTGELFF. V usage is TRBV2 and J usage is TRBJ2-2, with 9 bases lining up with TRBD2. CDR1 and CDR2 (germline): SNHLY, FYNNEI. Unmatched junction bases numbered 4, after V lost 8 bases and J lost 0 bases. The CDR3 is 15 amino acids. Using reference TRBV2 and TRBJ2-2 for the parts outside the CDR3, the full variable domain is EPEVTQTPSHQVTQMGQEVILRCVPISNHLYFYWYRQILGQKVEFLVSFYNNEISEKSEIFDDQFSVERPDGSNFTLKIRSTKLEDSAMYFCASAPSGANTGELFFGEGSRLTVL.

The chain links TRBV24-1 to TRBJ1-1; tentatively, D is TRBD1 (6 bases). Germline assignment: CDR1 KGHDR and CDR2 SFDVKD. The CDR3 has 14 residues. Trimming pared 9 bases from V and 0 bases from J, leaving 13 bases between. CDR3 in DNA: TGTGCCACCCGGGACGGGACAATGAACACTGAAGCTTTCTTT. Encoded protein: CATRDGTMNTEAFF.

The genes are TRBV5-1 and TRBJ2-7; 10 bases agree with TRBD2. Germline V CDR1 and CDR2: SGHRS, YFSETQ. CDR3 length: 15 amino acids. The ends lost 4 bases at V and 2 bases at J; junction bases unmatched: 6. The CDR3 DNA follows: TGCGCCAGCAGCGCTAGTAGCGGGGGGCCCTACGAGCAGTACTTC. It is translated as CASSASSGGPYEQYF. Full variable domain (missing parts from reference TRBV5-1 and TRBJ2-7): KAGVTQTPRYLIKTRGQQVTLSCSPISGHRSVSWYQQTPGQGLQFLFEYFSETQRNKGNFPGRFSGRQFSNSRSEMNVSTLELGDSALYLCASSASSGGPYEQYFGPGTRLTVT.

The chain has TRBV25-1 and TRBJ2-2; D may be TRBD1 (6 bases). CDR1 and CDR2 (germline): MGHDK, SYGVNS. There are 15 residues in the CDR3. Trimming took 5 bases from V and 3 from J, leaving 13 bases between them. CDR3 sequence (DNA): TGTGCCAGCAGTACCTCGACAGGTTACACCGGGGAGCTGTTTTTT. It is translated as CASSTSTGYTGELFF.

The V and J genes are TRBV5-1 and TRBJ2-3, with 11 bases matching TRBD2. Trimming at V came to 7 bases and at J to 3 bases, leaving 10 bases not matched to a gene. This CDR3 contains 16 residues. Germline V gene lookup returns CDR1 SGHRS and CDR2 YFSETQ. The CDR3 nucleotides are TGCGCCAGCCAGCTTGGGTCTAGCGGGGGGACAGATACGCAGTATTTT. Translation gives CASQLGSSGGTDTQYF.

The rearrangement uses TRBV24-1 and TRBJ2-1; a possible D gene is TRBD1 (5 bases). Germline V lookup: CDR1 KGHDR, CDR2 SFDVKD. V lost 6 bases to trimming and J lost 4 bases, with 15 bases between them. This CDR3 is 15 amino acids long. CDR3 coding DNA: TGTGCCACCAGTACAAATTCCAGGGTTTACAATGAGCAGTTCTTC. This gives the protein CATSTNSRVYNEQFF.

The CDR3 loop is CASSYSNRDTQQYF. The CDR3 coding sequence is TGTGCCAGCAGTTACTCGAACCGGGACACCCAGCAGTACTTC. The rearrangement links TRBV6-5 to TRBJ2-4, with D possibly matching TRBD1 (6 bases). V was shortened by 0 bases and J by 13 bases, with 16 bases between the two germline ends. CDR3 size: 14 residues. Germline assignment: CDR1 MNHEY and CDR2 SVGAGI.

The chain has TRBV19 and TRBJ1-2; TRBD1 is a possible D gene (5 bases). The germline CDR1 and CDR2 sequences are LNHDA and SQIVND (reference sequence). CDR3 length: 14 amino acids. Between the trimmed V and J ends, which lost 4 bases and 4 bases, there was a span of 13 bases. CDR3 bases: TGTGCCAGTAGTACCTTGTTACAGGCCTATGGCTACACCTTC. It translates to CASSTLLQAYGYTF.